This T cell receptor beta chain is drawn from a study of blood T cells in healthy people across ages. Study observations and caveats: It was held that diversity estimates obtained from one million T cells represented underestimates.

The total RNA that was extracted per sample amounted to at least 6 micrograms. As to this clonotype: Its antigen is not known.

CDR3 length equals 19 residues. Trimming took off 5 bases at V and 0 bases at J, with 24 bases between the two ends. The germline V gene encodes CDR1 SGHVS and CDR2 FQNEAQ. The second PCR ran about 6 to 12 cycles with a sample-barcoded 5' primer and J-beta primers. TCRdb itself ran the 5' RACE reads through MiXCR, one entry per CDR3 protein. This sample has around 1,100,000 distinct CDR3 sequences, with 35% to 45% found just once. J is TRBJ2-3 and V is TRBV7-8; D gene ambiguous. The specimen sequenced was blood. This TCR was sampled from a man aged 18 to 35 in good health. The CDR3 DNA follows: TGTGCCAGCAGCCCTAGGGTGCTACGGACGGTCGAGAGCACAGATACGCAGTATTTT. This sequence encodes CASSPRVLRTVESTDTQYF.